The following is a T cell receptor beta chain sequence with its context. Its antigen is undetermined. This sample was taken from a study of cytomegalovirus exposure and HLA in healthy donors. Study-wide results and caveats: Across donors, most TCRs were seen rarely, yet some public ones were widespread. Among TCR beta chains, those listed as cytomegalovirus-associated numbered around 160. Reported results showed that the classifier diagnosed cytomegalovirus status with high specificity and sensitivity.

CDR1 and CDR2 from the germline V gene are ENHRY and SYGVKD. The CDR3 runs to 13 residues. V dropped 5 bases and J dropped 1 base, with 8 bases sitting between them. From the approximately 120-subject validation cohort, which was separate from the approximately 670-subject first cohort, the donors were drawn. Here immunoSEQ multiplex PCR was the method, and the copy in TCRdb shows in-frame clones only, minus some. Among some 180,000 clones listed, about nine tenths were seen once. What was sequenced was PBMCs. This sequence was found in a man aged 30 to 45 in good health and CMV-seropositive. V is TRBV10-3 and J is TRBJ1-1; D uncertain. The CDR3 coding sequence is TGTGCCATCAGTACCGAGGGGAACACTGAAGCTTTCTTT. It codes for CAISTEGNTEAFF.